This passage covers 14 T cell receptor beta chains from one sample sequenced in a study of T cell clonotyping in hematopoietic cell transplantation. The data were produced by immunoSEQ multiplex PCR, yet TCRdb's version contains in-frame clones alone and is incomplete. Of fewer than 15,000 clones listed, about 93% are singletons. The material sequenced was peripheral blood mononuclear cells. The receptors originated from a young man in good health. Some clones in this sample may be carry-over from other donors' samples.

The chain combines TRBV6-6 with TRBJ1-5; 7 bases are a match to TRBD1. Germline CDR1 reads MNHNY; CDR2 reads SVGAGI (reference sequence). There are 15 residues in the CDR3. Losses at the gene ends were 5 bases for V and 2 bases for J; bases not matched to a gene: 6. In nucleotides, the CDR3 is TGTGCCAGCAGTCGAGGGGGCAGTGGCAATCAGCCCCAGCATTTT. Its protein is CASSRGGSGNQPQHF.

J is TRBJ2-6 and V is TRBV2; 10 nucleotides line up with TRBD1. CDR1 and CDR2 from the germline V gene are SNHLY and FYNNEI. This CDR3 contains 17 residues. Trimming at V came to 6 bases and at J to 1 base, leaving 6 bases not matched to a gene. In DNA form, the CDR3 reads TGTGCCAGCAGACTCCGGGACAGGGGTTCTGGGGCCAACGTCCTGACTTTC. It specifies CASRLRDRGSGANVLTF.

V usage is TRBV14 and J usage is TRBJ1-4; tentatively, D is TRBD1 (5 bases). CDR1 is SGHDN, CDR2 FVKESK, per germline. Trimming shortened V by 4 bases and J by 2 bases, and 8 bases separated the two germline ends. There are 14 residues in the CDR3. DNA of the CDR3: TGTGCCAGCAGCCTACGACAGACTAATGAAAAACTGTTTTTT. This translates into CASSLRQTNEKLFF.

The V call is TRBV7-8, the J call TRBJ2-5; 7 bases are shared with TRBD1. CDR1 and CDR2 from the germline V gene are SGHVS and FQNEAQ. V shed 4 bases, J shed 3 bases, and the junction held 14 bases outside the gene matches. The CDR3 has 17 residues. The CDR3 sequence is CASSWGQRSNIEETQYF. DNA of the CDR3: TGTGCCAGCAGCTGGGGACAGAGGAGCAATATCGAAGAGACCCAGTACTTC.

The V call is TRBV4-3, the J call TRBJ1-2; D unresolved. In germline, CDR1 is LGHNA, CDR2 YSLEER. The CDR3 has 14 residues. V was pared by 0 bases and J by 0 bases, with 5 bases between. This chain's CDR3 is CASSQERANYGYTF. CDR3 in DNA: TGCGCCAGCAGCCAAGAACGGGCTAACTATGGCTACACCTTC.

The chain uses TRBV2 and TRBJ1-2; D remains ambiguous. Germline values: CDR1 SNHLY, CDR2 FYNNEI. V lost 8 bases, J lost 8 bases, and 12 bases lay in between. This CDR3 region has 11 residues. CDR3 DNA sequence: TGTGCCAGCGCGCGGGAGGGCGGCTACACCTTC. Its protein product is CASAREGGYTF. Complete variable domain (other parts from reference TRBV2 and TRBJ1-2): EPEVTQTPSHQVTQMGQEVILRCVPISNHLYFYWYRQILGQKVEFLVSFYNNEISEKSEIFDDQFSVERPDGSNFTLKIRSTKLEDSAMYFCASAREGGYTFGSGTRLTVV.

The V call is TRBV6-1, the J call TRBJ2-7, with D uncertain. CDR1 MNHNS and CDR2 SASEGT come from the germline V gene. The CDR3 contains 13 residues. Trimming removed 5 bases at V and 5 bases at J, with 13 bases between. CDR3 coding DNA: TGTGCCAGCAGTCTACGACACGGTAACGAGCAGTACTTC. Its protein is CASSLRHGNEQYF.

The genes are TRBV6-1 and TRBJ2-5; the D gene could be TRBD1 or TRBD2 (5 bases each). Germline loops: CDR1 MNHNS, CDR2 SASEGT. The CDR3 has 12 residues. The CDR3 here is CAHQGEQETQYF. The DNA for the CDR3 is TGTGCACACCAAGGGGAGCAAGAGACCCAGTACTTC.

The chain combines TRBV4-3 with TRBJ2-6, with TRBD1 matching over 9 bases. The V gene's germline CDR1 is LGHNA and CDR2 YSLEER. This CDR3 has 16 residues. The junction had 0 bases not matched to a gene; V was cut back by 3 bases and J by 0 bases. The CDR3 nucleotides are TGCGCCAGCAGCCAGACAGGGGGCTCTGGGGCCAACGTCCTGACTTTC. Its translation is CASSQTGGSGANVLTF.

The chain couples TRBV5-8 to TRBJ2-5; D uncertain. The germline gives CDR1 SGHTS, CDR2 YDEGEE. CDR3 length equals 15 residues. Trimming pared 4 bases from V and 3 bases from J, leaving 16 bases between. This chain's CDR3 is CASSESGSDEETQYF. As DNA, the CDR3 is TGTGCCAGCAGCGAATCTGGGTCCGACGAAGAGACCCAGTACTTC.

This clone was picked up a small number of times. This CDR3 reads CASSLGQASSYEQYF. As DNA, the CDR3 is TGTGCCAGCAGCTTAGGACAGGCAAGCTCCTACGAGCAGTACTTC. The genes are TRBV11-3 and TRBJ2-7; tentative D call: TRBD1 (6 bases). The CDR3 sequence is 15 residues long. From germline, CDR1 is SGHNT and CDR2 YENEEA. Trimming cost V 1 base and J 0 bases, with 10 bases left between them.

V is TRBV10-3 and J is TRBJ2-3; 9 bases are a match to TRBD2. This CDR3 is built from 18 residues. The germline gives CDR1 ENHRY, CDR2 SYGVKD. The trim removed 3 bases at V and 6 bases at J, leaving 16 bases unmatched. Here the CDR3 reads CAISDHEPVAGVGDTQYF. The DNA for the CDR3 is TGTGCCATCAGTGATCACGAACCAGTAGCGGGGGTGGGGGATACGCAGTATTTT.

This chain uses TRBV2 with TRBJ1-1, with D perhaps TRBD1 (6 bases). The germline V gene has CDR1 SNHLY and CDR2 FYNNEI. The CDR3 runs 12 residues. Trimming took 5 bases from V and 5 from J, leaving 9 bases between them. The CDR3: CASSPRGTEAFF. CDR3 coding DNA: TGTGCCAGCAGTCCCAGGGGTACTGAAGCTTTCTTT.

The V gene is TRBV5-1, the J gene TRBJ2-5; a possible D gene is TRBD1 (6 bases). From germline, CDR1 is SGHRS and CDR2 YFSETQ. This CDR3 has 12 residues. The germline V and J ends were trimmed by 3 bases and 5 bases, with 8 bases remaining between them. CDR3 bases: TGCGCCAGCAGCTCTCAGGGGGAGACCCAGTACTTC. Translation gives CASSSQGETQYF. The variable domain in full, completed from reference TRBV5-1 and TRBJ2-5, reads KAGVTQTPRYLIKTRGQQVTLSCSPISGHRSVSWYQQTPGQGLQFLFEYFSETQRNKGNFPGRFSGRQFSNSRSEMNVSTLELGDSALYLCASSSQGETQYFGPGTRLLVL.